This record covers a single T cell receptor (beta chain). The antigen remains unidentified. What was sequenced were expressed TCRB transcripts, since all of the isolated RNA had been reverse transcribed. Method: immunoSEQ multiplex PCR; TCRdb's copy keeps in-frame clones and lacks some. This sample yields around 170,000 clones, of which about 9% are seen a single time; about 0.65% belongs to the top ten. The CDR3 totals 13 residues. Trimming removed 3 bases from V and 9 bases from J; junction bases left unmatched: 4. The germline CDR1 and CDR2 sequences are SGDLS and YYNGEE. Each of the CD4+ naive, central memory, regulatory and stem cell-like memory populations was sorted via CD45RO/CCR7/CD25/CD127/CD95/CD27. Every sorted population was more than 98% pure. This entry is derived from a study of beta chain features in type 1 diabetes. Notes on the study in general: It was among patients, rather than healthy donors, that naive, central memory and Treg TCRB repertoires appeared more similar. Lower insertion and higher deletion counts appeared at VDJ junctions in type 1 diabetes patients. Within each of all four CD4+ subsets, Type 1 diabetes patients had TCRB CDR3s that were moderately but significantly shorter.

This TCR derives from a woman aged 25 to 45 with type 1 diabetes. Specimen: central memory CD4+ T cells from blood. The rearrangement joins TRBV9 to TRBJ2-1, with 9 bases aligning to TRBD1. In nucleotides, the CDR3 is TGTGCCAGCAGCGCCGGGACAGGGTTTGAGCAGTTCTTC. This encodes CASSAGTGFEQFF.